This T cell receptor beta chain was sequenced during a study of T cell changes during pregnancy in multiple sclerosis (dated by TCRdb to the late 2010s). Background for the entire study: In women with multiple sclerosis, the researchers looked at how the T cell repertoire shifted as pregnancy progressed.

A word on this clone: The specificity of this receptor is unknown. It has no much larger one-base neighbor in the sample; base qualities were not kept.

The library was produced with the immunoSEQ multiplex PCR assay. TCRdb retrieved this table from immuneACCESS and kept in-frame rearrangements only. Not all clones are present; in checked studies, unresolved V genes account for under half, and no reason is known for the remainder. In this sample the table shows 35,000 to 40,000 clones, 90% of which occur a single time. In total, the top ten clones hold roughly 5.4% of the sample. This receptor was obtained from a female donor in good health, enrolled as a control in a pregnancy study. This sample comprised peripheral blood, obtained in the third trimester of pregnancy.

The CDR3 reads as follows: CASSPGTYYEQYF. DNA sequence: TGTGCCAGCAGCCCTGGGACTTACTACGAGCAGTACTTC. The rearrangement joined TRBV7-8 to TRBJ2-7; TRBD2 is a weak D gene call, 6 bases matching. From the cysteine up to the phenylalanine, the CDR3 has a length of 13 residues. Only CDR3 DNA is held: 39 bases, read in frame from base 1. CDR1 SGHVS and CDR2 FQNEAQ are derived from the germline V gene. V and J lose 5 bases and 3 bases, and a span of 11 bases separates them.